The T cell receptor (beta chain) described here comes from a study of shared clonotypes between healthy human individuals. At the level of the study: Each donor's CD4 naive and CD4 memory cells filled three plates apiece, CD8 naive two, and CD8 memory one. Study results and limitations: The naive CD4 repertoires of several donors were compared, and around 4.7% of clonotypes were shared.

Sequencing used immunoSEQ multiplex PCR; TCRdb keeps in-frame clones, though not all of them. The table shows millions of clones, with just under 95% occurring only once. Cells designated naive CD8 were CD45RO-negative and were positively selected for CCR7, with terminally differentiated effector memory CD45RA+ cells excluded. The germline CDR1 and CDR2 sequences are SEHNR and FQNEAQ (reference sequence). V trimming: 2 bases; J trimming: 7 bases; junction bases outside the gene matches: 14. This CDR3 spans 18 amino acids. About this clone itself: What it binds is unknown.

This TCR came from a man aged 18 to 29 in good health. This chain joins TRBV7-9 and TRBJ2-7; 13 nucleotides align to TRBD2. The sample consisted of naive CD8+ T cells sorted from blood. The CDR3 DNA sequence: TGTGCCAGCAGCTTAAGTCCCGGACTAGCGGGGGCTTTTGAGGAGCAGTACTTC. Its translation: CASSLSPGLAGAFEEQYF.